This is a list of T cell receptor beta chains from one sample in a study of blood T cell repertoires in COVID-19. Here immunoSEQ multiplex PCR was the method, and the copy in TCRdb shows in-frame clones only, minus some. The data contain 150,000 or so clones, about 85% of them seen just once; the ten biggest clones take up about 1.2%. Sequencing used peripheral blood. The origin of the receptors is a man aged 55 to 70 who had recovered from COVID-19. The CDR3 runs from the conserved cysteine through the conserved F or W. Fields, in order: D gene, J gene, clone size, V gene, CDR3 DNA, CDR3 protein. D genes are given only for firm matches. Clone size appears in some rows only: once, few, many, or a class for an expanded clone.

>-|TRBJ2-5|few|TRBV19
TGTGCCAGTAGTAGAATCAGGGGCGGGGGCCAAGAGACCCAGTACTTC
CASSRIRGGGQETQYF
>-|TRBJ2-5|-|TRBV7-2
TGTGCCAGCAGCCCTGCCCAAGCGATCCAAGAGACCCAGTACTTC
CASSPAQAIQETQYF
>-|TRBJ2-5|once|TRBV18
TGTGCCAGCTCACCAAGGGGAGGAAGCCAAGAGACCCAGTACTTC
CASSPRGGSQETQYF
>-|TRBJ1-5|-|TRBV15
TGTGCCACCAGCAATAGACTGCCCGGGACACTGAGCAATCAGCCCCAGCATTTT
CATSNRLPGTLSNQPQHF
>TRBD1|TRBJ1-5|-|TRBV6-5
TGTGCCAGCAGTTACTCCGGACAGGGGGGGGAGCCCCAGCATTTT
CASSYSGQGGEPQHF
>-|TRBJ2-1|-|TRBV7-3
TGTGCCAGCAGCTCTGGCGGGGCCTCCTACAATGAGCAGTTCTTC
CASSSGGASYNEQFF
>-|TRBJ2-6|-|TRBV18
TGTGCCAGCTCGCGGTACAGGGACTCTGGGGCCAACGTCCTGACTTTC
CASSRYRDSGANVLTF
>-|TRBJ1-4|-|TRBV7-9
TGTGCCAGCAGCCCATCGGTCGGGGGGGCGGATGAAAAACTGTTTTTT
CASSPSVGGADEKLFF
>TRBD1|TRBJ2-7|once|TRBV5-1
TGCGCCAGCAGCTTGGGGCAGGGGGCGATCTACGAGCAGTACTTC
CASSLGQGAIYEQYF
>-|TRBJ2-1|-|TRBV7-3
TGTGCCAGCGCATGGAGGGCGGGGAGTGAGCAGTTCTTC
CASAWRAGSEQFF